The sequence of this TCR beta chain was determined in a study of blood T cell repertoires in COVID-19 (dated by TCRdb to about 2020). Study-wide context: Samples from collaborators originated in the United States, Italy and Spain and spanned both the acute and convalescent phases of COVID-19. Where available, HLA class I and class II types were taken from metadata supplied by the sample provider and were not determined by assay-based typing. Sample metadata almost always included a de-identified subject ID, COVID-19 status, age in years and sex. The prospective study material was composed of cDNA or gDNA derived from T cells, B-cell-depleted T cells, or PBMCs. The repertoires were released in a freely available public database meant as a resource for research on the immune response to SARS-CoV-2. Subjects who had been exposed to COVID-19, were actively infected with it, or had recovered from it provided the deeply sampled blood TCRbeta repertoires that made up the dataset. The samples were drawn from two sources: the first 160 participants of the ongoing ImmuneRACE study, and 1,000 to 1,500 subjects contributed by 6 global collaborators. What the authors observed across the whole study: The quantity of clinical and demographic metadata differed by source and by participant and was supplied without curation.

A word on this clone: Its antigen is still unknown. One base away there is no much larger clone; base qualities are not given.

V trim: 0 bases; J trim: 0 bases; unmatched bases: 5. The CDR3 starts with the cysteine, ends with the phenylalanine, and has 17 residues. The DNA shown is the 51-base CDR3, in frame from base 1. In the germline V gene, CDR1 corresponds to LGHNA and CDR2 to YSLEER. TCRbeta CDR3 regions were amplified from genomic DNA using the immunoSEQ Assay, a bias-controlled multiplex PCR. The study's own analysis went as follows. Within the assay, amplification of reference gene primers was used to estimate how many nucleated cells each sample contained. To quantify the absolute abundance of each unique TCRbeta CDR3 rearrangement, sequence reads were collapsed and filtered. For each sample, productive Simpson clonality was calculated as the square root of Simpson's diversity index across productive rearrangements. TCRdb mirrors the immuneACCESS table, restricted to in-frame sequences. Some clones are absent from its copies; in checked studies, under half trace to an unresolved V gene, and the reason for the others is unknown. V and J calls plus clone size are reproduced from that table; the DNA served to infer D and trimming. The sample table records roughly 250,000 clones; 84% of these occur just once. The ten largest clones capture around 9.2% of the sample.

Whole blood was collected in K2EDTA tubes by collaborating institutions according to the institutions' own protocols. For TCRbeta analysis, collaborators shipped samples in one of three forms: frozen whole blood, isolated PBMCs, or DNA extracted from either of those sample types. The chain joins TRBV4-3 to TRBJ2-7, with TRBD2 matching 10 junction bases. The sequence derives from a human donor in a cohort sampled during active COVID-19. The sequenced sample consisted of peripheral blood. The encoded CDR3 is CASSQEASGGTSYEQYF. At the DNA level, the sequence is TGCGCCAGCAGCCAAGAAGCTAGCGGGGGAACCTCCTACGAGCAGTACTTC.